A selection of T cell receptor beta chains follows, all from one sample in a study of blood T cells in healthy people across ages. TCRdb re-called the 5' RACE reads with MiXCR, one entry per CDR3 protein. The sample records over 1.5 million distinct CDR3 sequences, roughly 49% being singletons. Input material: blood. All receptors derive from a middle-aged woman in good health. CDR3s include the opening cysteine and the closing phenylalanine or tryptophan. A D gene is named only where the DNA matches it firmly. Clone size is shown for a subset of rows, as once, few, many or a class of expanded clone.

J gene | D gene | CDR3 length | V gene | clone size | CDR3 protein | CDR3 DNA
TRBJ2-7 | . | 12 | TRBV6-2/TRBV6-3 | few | CASSKKGYEQYF | TGTGCCAGCAGTAAAAAGGGGTACGAGCAGTACTTC
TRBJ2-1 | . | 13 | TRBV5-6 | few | CASSSSVYNEQFF | TGTGCCAGCAGCTCCTCGGTCTACAATGAGCAGTTCTTC
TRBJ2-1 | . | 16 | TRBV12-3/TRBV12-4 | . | CASSLAPRRLHNEQFF | TGTGCCAGCAGTTTAGCGCCCAGGAGACTACACAATGAGCAGTTCTTC
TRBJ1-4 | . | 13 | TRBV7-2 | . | CASSSYTSEKLFF | TGTGCCAGCAGCTCTTACACCTCCGAAAAACTGTTTTTT
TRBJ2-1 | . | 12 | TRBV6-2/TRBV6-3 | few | CASSYSFYEQFF | TGTGCCAGCAGTTACTCGTTCTATGAGCAGTTCTTC
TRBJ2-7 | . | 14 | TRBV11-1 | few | CASSLQGPNYEQYF | TGTGCCAGCAGCTTACAGGGGCCCAACTACGAGCAGTACTTC
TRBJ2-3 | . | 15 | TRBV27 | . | CASTLGRLSGDTQYF | TGTGCCAGCACCCTAGGGCGGCTTTCAGGAGATACGCAGTATTTT
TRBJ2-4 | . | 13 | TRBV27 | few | CASSPEGGAIQYF | TGTGCCAGCAGTCCTGAGGGGGGCGCCATTCAGTACTTC
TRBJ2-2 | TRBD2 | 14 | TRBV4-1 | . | CASSQTAGAGELFF | TGCGCCAGCAGCCAAACCGCGGGGGCCGGGGAGCTGTTTTTT
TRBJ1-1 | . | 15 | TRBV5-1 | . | CASSPGFGGHTEAFF | TGCGCCAGCAGCCCCGGGTTTGGGGGCCACACTGAAGCTTTCTTT
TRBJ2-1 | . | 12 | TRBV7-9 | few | CASSLVPHEQFF | TGTGCCAGCAGCTTAGTACCACACGAGCAGTTCTTC
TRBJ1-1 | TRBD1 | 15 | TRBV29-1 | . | CSVSSLGQLNTEAFF | TGCAGCGTTTCCTCTCTGGGACAGTTGAACACTGAAGCTTTCTTT
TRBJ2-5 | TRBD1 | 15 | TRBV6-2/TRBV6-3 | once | CASSTGQELSETQYF | TGTGCCAGCAGTACCGGACAGGAGCTGTCGGAGACCCAGTACTTC
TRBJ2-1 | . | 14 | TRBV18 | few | CASSRDGSYNEQFF | TGTGCCAGCTCACGTGACGGCTCCTACAATGAGCAGTTCTTC
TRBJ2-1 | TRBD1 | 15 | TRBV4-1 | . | CASSQPGQGSNEQFF | TGCGCCAGCAGCCAACCCGGACAGGGTAGCAATGAGCAGTTCTTC
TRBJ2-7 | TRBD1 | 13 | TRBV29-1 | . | CSVLPGQSYEQYF | TGCAGCGTGCTGCCGGGACAGTCCTACGAGCAGTACTTC
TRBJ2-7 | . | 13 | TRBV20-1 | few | CSARRDTSYEQYF | TGCAGTGCTAGACGGGACACCTCCTACGAGCAGTACTTC
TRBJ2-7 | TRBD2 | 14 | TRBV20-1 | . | CSARGGGEGYEQYF | TGCAGTGCTAGAGGGGGAGGGGAGGGCTACGAGCAGTACTTC
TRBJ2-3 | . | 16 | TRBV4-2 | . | CASSPQSGSPGQTQYF | TGTGCCAGCAGCCCCCAGAGCGGGTCCCCCGGGCAGACGCAGTATTTT
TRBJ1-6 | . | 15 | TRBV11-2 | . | CASSLSTGPSSPLHF | TGTGCCAGCAGCTTATCAACGGGTCCTAGTTCACCCCTCCACTTT
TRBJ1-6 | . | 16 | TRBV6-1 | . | CASSEAGQFSNSPLHF | TGTGCCAGCAGTGAAGCCGGACAGTTCTCTAATTCACCCCTCCACTTT
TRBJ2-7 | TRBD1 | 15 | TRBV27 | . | CANSYTGTGGYEQYF | TGTGCCAACAGTTACACCGGGACAGGGGGTTACGAGCAGTACTTC
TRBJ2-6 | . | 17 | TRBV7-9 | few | CASSSPTGDSGANVLTF | TGTGCCAGCAGCTCACCAACAGGCGACTCTGGGGCCAACGTCCTGACTTTC
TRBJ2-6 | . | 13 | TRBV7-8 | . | CASSLEAFGILTF | TGTGCCAGCAGCCTCGAGGCTTTCGGGATCCTGACTTTC
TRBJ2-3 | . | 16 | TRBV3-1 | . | CASSPTTGTSTDTQYF | TGTGCCAGCAGCCCAACGACAGGCACTAGCACAGATACGCAGTATTTT
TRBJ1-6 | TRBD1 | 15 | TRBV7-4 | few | CSDSMGTGHNSPLHF | TGTTCCGACTCCATGGGGACAGGTCATAATTCACCCCTCCACTTT